The rows below give T cell receptor beta chains drawn from one sample of a study of blood T cells in healthy people across ages. TCRdb used MiXCR to reprocess the 5' RACE reads, holding one entry per CDR3 protein. The repertoire consists of 790,000 or so distinct CDR3 sequences, with just over 55% occurring once and the leading ten covering roughly 26%. The sample comprised blood. These receptors all come from a man aged 35 to 55 in good health. The CDR3 runs from the conserved cysteine through the conserved F or W. A D gene is named only where the DNA matches it firmly. Clone size is not always given. Where it is, it says once, few, many or a class for expanded clones.

TRBV4-3	TRBJ2-7	-	few	CASSQGLSGYEQYF	TGCGCCAGCAGCCAAGGACTATCTGGGTACGAGCAGTACTTC
TRBV5-1	TRBJ2-1	-	-	CASSQDSIVNEQFF	TGCGCCAGCAGCCAGGACTCGATCGTCAATGAGCAGTTCTTC
TRBV27	TRBJ2-3	TRBD1	-	CASSPGAGTGGDTQYF	TGTGCCAGCAGTCCTGGTGCCGGGACAGGGGGGGATACGCAGTATTTT
TRBV7-2	TRBJ2-3	-	-	CASSEGVITDTQYF	TGTGCCAGCAGCGAAGGGGTGATCACAGATACGCAGTATTTT
TRBV28	TRBJ2-4	TRBD2	few	CASSLRTGGLAGREQYF	TGTGCCAGCAGTCTACGGACGGGAGGACTAGCGGGACGGGAGCAGTACTTC
TRBV5-8	TRBJ1-3	-	once	CASSLAGGPGNTIYF	TGTGCCAGCAGCTTGGCTGGGGGGCCGGGAAACACCATATATTTT
TRBV7-2	TRBJ2-1	-	few	CASSLARRDNEQFF	TGTGCCAGCAGCTTAGCGCGCAGGGACAATGAGCAGTTCTTC
TRBV20-1	TRBJ2-1	TRBD2	-	CSAGSGGGVHNEQFF	TGCAGTGCTGGTTCGGGGGGAGGAGTTCACAATGAGCAGTTCTTC
TRBV20-1	TRBJ1-2	-	few	CSATGQTYGYTF	TGCAGTGCTACGGGACAAACCTATGGCTACACCTTC
TRBV6-5	TRBJ1-1	TRBD1	-	CATMGTGITEAFF	TGTGCCACAATGGGGACAGGGATCACTGAAGCTTTCTTT
TRBV11-2	TRBJ2-3	TRBD2	-	CASSLLLPASGGADDRDTQYF	TGTGCCAGCAGCCTACTCCTTCCCGCTAGCGGGGGGGCCGACGATAGAGATACGCAGTATTTT
TRBV28	TRBJ2-7	TRBD1	-	CASRPGQSSYEQYF	TGTGCCAGCAGACCGGGACAGTCCTCCTACGAGCAGTACTTC
TRBV2	TRBJ2-7	TRBD2	few	CASSGSGGEQYF	TGTGCCAGCAGTGGGTCGGGGGGAGAGCAGTACTTC
TRBV5-1	TRBJ2-3	-	-	CASSLGDRDTQYF	TGCGCCAGCAGCTTGGGTGATCGAGATACGCAGTATTTT
TRBV3-1	TRBJ2-5	TRBD2	-	CASSPPGGGVETQYF	TGTGCCAGCAGCCCCCCGGGGGGAGGTGTGGAGACCCAGTACTTC
TRBV5-1	TRBJ2-7	TRBD1	-	CASSWTGSYNEQYF	TGCGCCAGCAGCTGGACAGGTTCCTACAATGAGCAGTACTTC
TRBV6-2/TRBV6-3	TRBJ2-5	-	-	CASSYQQDLETQYF	TGTGCCAGCAGTTACCAACAGGATCTAGAGACCCAGTACTTC
TRBV6-2/TRBV6-3	TRBJ2-1	TRBD2	-	CASSYPLSGSGFNEQFF	TGTGCCAGCAGTTACCCCCTAAGCGGGAGCGGCTTCAATGAGCAGTTCTTC
TRBV6-6	TRBJ2-1	-	few	CASSSRGRGINEQFF	TGTGCCAGCAGTTCCCGGGGACGGGGGATCAATGAGCAGTTCTTC
TRBV29-1	TRBJ1-6	-	-	CSVETGTGSPLHF	TGCAGCGTTGAAACCGGTACGGGGTCACCCCTCCACTTT
TRBV20-1	TRBJ2-7	-	few	CSARDPRPTSPYSYEQYF	TGCAGTGCTAGAGATCCTAGACCTACCAGCCCCTATTCCTACGAGCAGTACTTC
TRBV29-1	TRBJ1-1	TRBD1	-	CSVRGARTEAFF	TGCAGCGTCAGGGGGGCAAGAACTGAAGCTTTCTTT
TRBV20-1	TRBJ2-3	-	few	CSANLGGLTDTQYF	TGCAGTGCTAACCTTGGCGGGCTGACAGATACGCAGTATTTT
TRBV29-1	TRBJ2-7	TRBD1	many	CSVERDSPYEQYF	TGCAGCGTTGAACGGGACAGCCCCTACGAGCAGTACTTC
TRBV5-1	TRBJ1-4	-	-	CASRPTQADEKLFF	TGCGCCAGCAGACCTACTCAGGCAGATGAAAAACTGTTTTTT
TRBV29-1	TRBJ2-7	-	few	CSVLPQGGGEQYF	TGCAGCGTCCTTCCCCAGGGGGGCGGCGAGCAGTACTTC
TRBV20-1	TRBJ2-7	-	-	CSARGRETKYEQYF	TGCAGTGCTAGAGGCCGGGAGACGAAATACGAGCAGTACTTC
TRBV27	TRBJ2-5	TRBD1	few	CASSVDRGPTQYF	TGTGCCAGCAGTGTGGACAGGGGTCCGACCCAGTACTTC
TRBV2	TRBJ2-5	-	-	CASREALAGETQYF	TGTGCCAGCAGGGAAGCGCTGGCGGGAGAGACCCAGTACTTC
TRBV4-3	TRBJ2-1	-	-	CASSFVGGNEQFF	TGCGCCAGCAGCTTCGTGGGTGGGAATGAGCAGTTCTTC
TRBV2	TRBJ2-5	TRBD2	-	CASSEAAASGRRTQYF	TGTGCCAGCAGTGAAGCAGCGGCTAGCGGGAGGAGAACCCAGTACTTC
TRBV20-1	TRBJ2-2	TRBD1	few	CSAKTGGTGELFF	TGCAGTGCTAAGACAGGGGGCACCGGGGAGCTGTTTTTT
TRBV6-6	TRBJ2-3	TRBD1	-	CASSSGTGSTDTQYF	TGTGCCAGCAGTTCCGGGACAGGTAGCACAGATACGCAGTATTTT
TRBV29-1	TRBJ1-2	-	-	CSVVSGYTF	TGCAGCGTTGTGAGTGGCTACACCTTC
TRBV6-5	TRBJ2-7	-	-	CASSYRTDYEQYF	TGTGCCAGCAGTTATCGGACAGATTACGAGCAGTACTTC